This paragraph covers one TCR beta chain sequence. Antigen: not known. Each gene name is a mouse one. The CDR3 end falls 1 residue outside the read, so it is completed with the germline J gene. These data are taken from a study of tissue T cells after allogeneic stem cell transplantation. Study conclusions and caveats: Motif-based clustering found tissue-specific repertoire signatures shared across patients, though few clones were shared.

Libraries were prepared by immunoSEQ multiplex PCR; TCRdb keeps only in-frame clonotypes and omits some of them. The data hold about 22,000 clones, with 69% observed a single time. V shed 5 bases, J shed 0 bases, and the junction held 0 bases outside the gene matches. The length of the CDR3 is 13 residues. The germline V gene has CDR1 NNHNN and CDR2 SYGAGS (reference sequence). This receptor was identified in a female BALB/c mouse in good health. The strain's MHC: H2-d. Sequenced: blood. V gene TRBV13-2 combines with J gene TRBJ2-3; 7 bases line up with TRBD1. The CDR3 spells CASGTGSAETLYF. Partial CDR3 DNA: TGTGCCAGCGGGACAGGGAGTGCAGAAACGCTGTAT.